This TCR beta chain came from a study of blood T cell repertoires in COVID-19 (dated by TCRdb to between 2020 and 2021). Context from the whole study: Collaborator samples came from the United States, Italy and Spain and covered acute and convalescent phases of COVID-19. The repertoires were released in a freely available public database meant as a resource for research on the immune response to SARS-CoV-2. The material from the prospective study consisted of cDNA or gDNA derived from T cells, B-cell-depleted T cells, or PBMCs. Where available, HLA class I and class II types were obtained from metadata supplied by the sample provider rather than from assay-based typing. Samples came from the ongoing ImmuneRACE study (first 160 participants) plus 1,254 subjects from 6 global collaborators. Nearly every sample came with metadata listing a de-identified subject ID, COVID-19 status, age in years and sex. The dataset comprised deeply sampled blood TCRbeta repertoires from subjects exposed to, actively infected with, or recovered from COVID-19. Summary of the overall study and its limitations: The quantity of clinical and demographic metadata differed by source and by participant and was supplied without curation.

Details on this clone: The antigen it recognizes is unknown. No base quality values were provided; no much bigger clone lies one nucleotide off.

In the prospective study, participants were about 18 to 95 years old, resided in fewer than 25 geographic areas of the United States, and were enrolled through a virtual design. To assign participants to cohorts, the prospective study relied on clinical history that participants themselves reported in a screening survey and a study questionnaire. Recovered participants in ImmuneRACE Cohort 3 were defined by two consecutive negative NP/OP PCR tests, clearance by a healthcare professional, or resolution of symptoms. Each participant in the prospective study had whole blood, serum and a nasopharyngeal or oropharyngeal swab collected by mobile phlebotomists. Participants in the prospective study had the option to provide additional blood draws and questionnaires over an approximately 2-month period. Blood samples from the prospective study were shipped frozen or at room temperature prior to DNA extraction.

The CDR3 runs 14 amino acids, cysteine and phenylalanine included. Here the CDR3 DNA is all that survives: 42 bases in frame from base 1. Trimming removed 3 bases from V and 7 bases from J; the gene matches leave 8 bases unexplained. The germline V gene (reference sequence) supplies CDR1 MNHEY and CDR2 SMNVEV. The immunoSEQ Assay, a bias-controlled multiplex PCR, was used to amplify TCRbeta CDR3 regions from genomic DNA. The authors' analysis ran thus. Nucleated cell counts per sample were estimated from amplification of reference gene primers within the assay. Sequence reads were collapsed and filtered to measure the absolute abundance of every unique TCRbeta CDR3 rearrangement. For each sample, productive Simpson clonality was calculated as the square root of Simpson's diversity index over productive rearrangements. Drawn from immuneACCESS, this table holds only the in-frame rearrangements with V and J called that TCRdb kept. Clones are partly lost; checked studies trace under half to an unresolved V gene and leave the rest unexplained. The DNA was the basis for D and trimming; V, J and clone size are from that table. Here the sample has around 200,000 clones; roughly four fifths occur a single time. 9.2% of the sample rests with the top ten.

The receptor comes from a man aged 35-49 years who had recovered from COVID-19. The sample comprised PBMCs or T cells enriched from blood (not recorded which). The receptor chain draws on TRBV27 and TRBJ1-2; 7 of the junction bases match TRBD1. CDR3 loop: CASSLERGGRGYTF. The DNA is TGTGCCAGCAGTTTGGAGAGAGGGGGCCGTGGCTACACCTTC.